This T cell receptor (beta chain) was observed in a study of PD-L1 blockade in urothelial cancer. Study as a whole: Patients took up atezolizumab in 2014 at 1,200 mg intravenously every 3 weeks.

Synthetic TCR analog templates were spiked into each PCR. The repertoire was sequenced with immunoSEQ multiplex PCR; TCRdb's copy has only in-frame clones and lacks some. Here the sample spans fewer than 90,000 clones, more than 85% being singletons. Trimming removed 5 bases at V and 4 bases at J, with 26 bases between. This CDR3 has 18 residues. CDR1 is LGHNT, CDR2 FRNRAP, per germline. Time point reported: peripheral blood 6 weeks after treatment start. The sample holds one count of this clone. The chain combines TRBV12-5 with TRBJ1-2; D possibly corresponds to TRBD1 (5 bases). The sample here was PBMCs, taken around atezolizumab (anti-PD-L1) treatment. The TCR sequence derives from a woman older than 75 with urothelial cancer. The CDR3 spells CASGLQVGQGLVRYGYTF. The DNA for the CDR3 is TGTGCTAGTGGTCTACAGGTGGGGCAGGGTTTAGTCCGCTATGGCTACACCTTC.